This passage covers 3 T cell receptor beta chains from one sample sequenced in a study of shared clonotypes between healthy human individuals. It was CD45RO-negative cells, positively selected for CCR7, that made up naive CD8 cells, with terminally differentiated effector memory CD45RA+ cells excluded. This table comes from immunoSEQ multiplex PCR, and its TCRdb copy is limited to in-frame clones, with some not included. The data contain about 2,100,000 clones, 85% to 95% of them seen just once; the ten biggest clones take up around 1.7%. The sequenced material came from naive CD8+ T cells from PBMCs. Every receptor here comes from a man younger than 30 in good health. Some clones in this sample may be carry-over from other donors' samples.

The V call is TRBV5-1, the J call TRBJ2-7, with 9 positions matching TRBD1. From germline, CDR1 is SGHRS and CDR2 YFSETQ. After removal of 3 bases from V and 2 bases from J, the junction contained 3 bases not matched to a gene. The CDR3 consists of 14 residues. The CDR3, as DNA: TGCGCCAGCAGCTCGGACAGGGGAACCTACGAGCAGTACTTC. Translation gives CASSSDRGTYEQYF.

In DNA, the CDR3 is TGTGCCAGCAGTGAAGTAGGGGACAGCGCTTTTGGGGCCAACGTCCTGACTTTC. As protein: CASSEVGDSAFGANVLTF. The V gene is TRBV6-1, the J gene TRBJ2-6, with TRBD1 identical over 7 bases. V was clipped by 1 base and J by 3 bases; unmatched bases: 9. This CDR3 has 18 amino acids. CDR1 and CDR2 from the germline V gene are MNHNS and SASEGT.

The chain is built from TRBV15 and TRBJ1-1; D might be TRBD1 (6 bases). The CDR3 consists of 15 residues. The V and J ends lost 2 bases and 4 bases respectively, with 14 bases between them. Germline V gene data show CDR1 as LNHNV and CDR2 as YYDKDF (reference sequence). CDR3 residues: CATSRFRGDPTEAFF. In DNA, the CDR3 is TGTGCCACCAGCAGATTCAGGGGCGACCCCACTGAAGCTTTCTTT. The full variable domain, with the rest looked up from reference TRBV15 and TRBJ1-1, is DAMVIQNPRYQVTQFGKPVTLSCSQTLNHNVMYWYQQKSSQAPKLLFHYYDKDFNNEADTPDNFQSRRPNTSFCFLDIRSPGLGDTAMYLCATSRFRGDPTEAFFGQGTRLTVV.